The entry that follows covers one T cell receptor beta chain sequence. These data are taken from a study of blood T cell repertoires in COVID-19. Study context: Sources were T cells, B-cell-depleted T cells, or PBMCs; the material itself was cDNA or gDNA.

As handled by the study authors: Nucleated cell counts were estimated from reference gene primer amplification. Sequencing used immunoSEQ multiplex PCR; TCRdb keeps in-frame clones, though not all of them. V, J and clone size derive from that table, while D and trimming were established from the DNA sequence. The data contain about 250,000 clones, 86% of them singletons. The sample taken for sequencing was peripheral blood. This clonotype was sampled from a woman of 80 years or more with COVID-19, enrolled during active disease.

In nucleotides, the CDR3 is TGTGCCAGCAGCCCCCGTAGGGAGCTGTTTTTT. Translation: CASSPRRELFF. The chain combines TRBV7-9 with TRBJ2-2; no firm D call. CDR1 and CDR2 from the germline V gene are SEHNR and FQNEAQ (reference sequence). This CDR3 is 11 amino acids long. The germline V and J ends were trimmed by 5 bases and 9 bases, with 7 bases remaining between them.